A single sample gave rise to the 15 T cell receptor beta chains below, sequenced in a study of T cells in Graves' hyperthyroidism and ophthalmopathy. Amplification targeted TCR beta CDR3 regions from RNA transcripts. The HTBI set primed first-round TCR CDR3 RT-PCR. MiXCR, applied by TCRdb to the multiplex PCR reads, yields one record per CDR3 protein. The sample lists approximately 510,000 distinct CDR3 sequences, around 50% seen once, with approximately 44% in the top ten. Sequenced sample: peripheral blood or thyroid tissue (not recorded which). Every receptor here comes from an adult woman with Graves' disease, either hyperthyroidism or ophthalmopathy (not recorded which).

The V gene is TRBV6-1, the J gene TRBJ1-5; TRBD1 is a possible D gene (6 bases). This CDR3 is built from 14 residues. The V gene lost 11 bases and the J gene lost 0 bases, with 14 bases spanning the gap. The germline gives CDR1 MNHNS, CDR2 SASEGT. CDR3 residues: CAATGTYSNQPQHF. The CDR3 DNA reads TGTGCCGCAACAGGGACGTATAGCAATCAGCCCCAGCATTTT.

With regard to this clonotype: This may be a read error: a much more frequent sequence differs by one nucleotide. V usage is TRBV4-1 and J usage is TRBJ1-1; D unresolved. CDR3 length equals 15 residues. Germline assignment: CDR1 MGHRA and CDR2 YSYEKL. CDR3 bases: TGCGCCAGCAACCAAGCCGCACTCCCGAACACTGAAGCTTTCTTT. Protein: CASNQAALPNTEAFF.

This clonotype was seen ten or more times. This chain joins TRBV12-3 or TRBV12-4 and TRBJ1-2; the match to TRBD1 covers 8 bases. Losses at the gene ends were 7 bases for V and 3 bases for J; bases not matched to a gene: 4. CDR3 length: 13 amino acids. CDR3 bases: TGTGCCAGCAACGACAGGGGCGACTATGGCTACACCTTC. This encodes CASNDRGDYGYTF.

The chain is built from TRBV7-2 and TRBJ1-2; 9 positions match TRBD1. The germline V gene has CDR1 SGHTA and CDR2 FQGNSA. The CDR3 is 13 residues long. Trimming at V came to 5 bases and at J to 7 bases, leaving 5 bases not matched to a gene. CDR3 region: CASSLQGAAGYTF. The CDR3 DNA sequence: TGTGCCAGCAGCCTACAGGGGGCGGCTGGCTACACCTTC.

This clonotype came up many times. Here the CDR3 reads CASSDNPVTSGNTIYF. In DNA, the CDR3 is TGTGCCAGCAGCGACAACCCGGTAACCTCTGGAAACACCATATATTTT. V and J are TRBV11-2 and TRBJ1-3; D not certain. This CDR3 is 16 amino acids long. The V end lost 5 bases, the J end lost 0 bases, and 14 bases lay between the germline ends. Germline assignment: CDR1 SGHAT and CDR2 FQNNGV.

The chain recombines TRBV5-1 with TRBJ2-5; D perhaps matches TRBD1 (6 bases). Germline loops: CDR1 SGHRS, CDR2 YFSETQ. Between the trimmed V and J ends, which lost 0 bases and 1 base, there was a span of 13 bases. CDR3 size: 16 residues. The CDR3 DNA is TGCGCCAGCAGCTTGGCAGGGGCGAATGTCCAAGAGACCCAGTACTTC. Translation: CASSLAGANVQETQYF.

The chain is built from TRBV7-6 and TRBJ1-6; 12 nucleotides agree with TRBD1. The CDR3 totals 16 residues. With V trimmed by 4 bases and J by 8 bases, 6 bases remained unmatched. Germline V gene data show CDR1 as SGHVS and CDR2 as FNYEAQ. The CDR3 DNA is TGTGCCAGCAGCTCCCGGGACAGGGGGCGGGATTCACCCCTCCACTTT. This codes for CASSSRDRGRDSPLHF.

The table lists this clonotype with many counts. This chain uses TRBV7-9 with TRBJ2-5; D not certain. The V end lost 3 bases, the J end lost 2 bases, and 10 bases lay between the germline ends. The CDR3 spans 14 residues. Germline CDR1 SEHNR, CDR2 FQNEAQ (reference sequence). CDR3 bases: TGTGCCAGCAGCTTCTATGCAGCACAAGAGACCCAGTACTTC. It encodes CASSFYAAQETQYF.

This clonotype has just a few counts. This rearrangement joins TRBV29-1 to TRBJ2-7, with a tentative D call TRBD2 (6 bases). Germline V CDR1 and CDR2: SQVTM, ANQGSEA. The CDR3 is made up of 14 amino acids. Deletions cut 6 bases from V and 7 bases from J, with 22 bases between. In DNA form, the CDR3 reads TGCAGCGTCGGCGGGGCTAGCGCCCCCTGGGAGCAGTACTTC. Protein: CSVGGASAPWEQYF.

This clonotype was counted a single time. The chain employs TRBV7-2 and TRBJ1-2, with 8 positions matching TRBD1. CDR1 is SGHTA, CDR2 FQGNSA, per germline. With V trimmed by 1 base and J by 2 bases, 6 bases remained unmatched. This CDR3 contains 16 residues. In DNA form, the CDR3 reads TGTGCCAGCAGCTTAGAGACAGGGGCCAGCAACTATGGCTACACCTTC. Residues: CASSLETGASNYGYTF.

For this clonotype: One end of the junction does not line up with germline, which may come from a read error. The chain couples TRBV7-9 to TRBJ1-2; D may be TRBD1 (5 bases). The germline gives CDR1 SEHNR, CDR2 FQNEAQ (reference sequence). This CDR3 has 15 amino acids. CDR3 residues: CASSQEGQGTYGYTF. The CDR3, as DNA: TGCGCCAGCAGCCAAGAGGGTCAGGGAACCTATGGCTACACCTTC.

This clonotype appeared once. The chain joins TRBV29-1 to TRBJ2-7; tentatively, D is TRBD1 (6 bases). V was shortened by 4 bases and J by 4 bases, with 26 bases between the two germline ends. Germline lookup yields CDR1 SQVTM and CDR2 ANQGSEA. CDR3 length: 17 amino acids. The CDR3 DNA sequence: TGCAGCGTTGGCCCTCCCTCAGCAGGGGTTACAGTGTACGAGCAGTACTTC. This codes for CSVGPPSAGVTVYEQYF.

CDR3 nucleotide sequence: TGTGCCAGCAGTGTAAGGGTCTCCGGGGAGCTGTTTTTT. Residues: CASSVRVSGELFF. The chain uses TRBV6-6 and TRBJ2-2; unclear D gene. The CDR3 runs to 13 residues. Trimming removed 5 bases at V and 6 bases at J, with 10 bases between. Germline CDR1 reads MNHNY; CDR2 reads SVGAGI (reference sequence).

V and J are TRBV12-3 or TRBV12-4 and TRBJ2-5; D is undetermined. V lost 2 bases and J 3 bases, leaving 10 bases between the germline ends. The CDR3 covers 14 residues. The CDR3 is CASSLRPAEETQYF. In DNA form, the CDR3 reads TGTGCCAGCAGTTTAAGGCCAGCCGAAGAGACCCAGTACTTC.

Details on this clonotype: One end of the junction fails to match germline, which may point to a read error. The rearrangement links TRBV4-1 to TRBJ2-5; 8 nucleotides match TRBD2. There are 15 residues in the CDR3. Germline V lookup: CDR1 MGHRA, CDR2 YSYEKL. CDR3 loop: CASSPISGSGETQYF. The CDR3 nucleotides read TGTGCCAGCAGCCCCATCAGCGGGAGTGGCGAGACCCAGTACTTC.